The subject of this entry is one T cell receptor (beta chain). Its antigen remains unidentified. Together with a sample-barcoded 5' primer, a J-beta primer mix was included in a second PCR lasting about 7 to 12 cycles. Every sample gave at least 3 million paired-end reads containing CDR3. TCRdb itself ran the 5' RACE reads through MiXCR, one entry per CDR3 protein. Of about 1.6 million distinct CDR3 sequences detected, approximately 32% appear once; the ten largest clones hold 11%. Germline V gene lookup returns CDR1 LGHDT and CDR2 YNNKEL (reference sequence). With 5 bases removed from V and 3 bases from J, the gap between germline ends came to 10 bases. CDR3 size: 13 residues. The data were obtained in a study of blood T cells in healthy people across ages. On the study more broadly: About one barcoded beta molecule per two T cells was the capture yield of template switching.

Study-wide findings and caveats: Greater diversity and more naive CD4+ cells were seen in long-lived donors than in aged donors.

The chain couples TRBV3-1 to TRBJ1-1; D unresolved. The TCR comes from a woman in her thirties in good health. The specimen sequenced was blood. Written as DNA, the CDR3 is TGTGCCAGCAGCACTCACACCTACACTGAAGCTTTCTTT. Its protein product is CASSTHTYTEAFF.